This TCR beta chain was obtained from a study of cytomegalovirus exposure and HLA in healthy donors. The PCR was carried out with 60 Vbeta primers and 13 Jbeta primers. Produced via immunoSEQ multiplex PCR; TCRdb's table is partial and in-frame only. The sample records around 200,000 clones, about 83% being singletons. Sample: PBMCs. The clonotype originates from a man aged 40-49 years in good health and CMV-seronegative.

This CDR3 reads CASSSLVEGQPQHF. The CDR3 region has the DNA TGTGCCAGCAGCTCCTTGGTGGAGGGTCAGCCCCAGCATTTT. The chain uses TRBV28 and TRBJ1-5; unclear D gene. Germline CDR1 and CDR2: MDHEN and SYDVKM. The CDR3 runs to 14 residues. V was pared by 6 bases and J by 6 bases, with 15 bases between.